These 20 T cell receptor beta chains were sequenced from one sample in a study of cytotoxic CD8 clonotypes in ibrutinib-treated CLL. Using immunoSEQ multiplex PCR, the repertoire was profiled, and TCRdb retains in-frame clones only, with some absent. The profile shows about 160,000 clones, about four fifths of them singletons. The sequenced sample was PBMCs, obtained after 24 months of ibrutinib treatment. The receptor source for this set is a human donor with chronic lymphocytic leukemia.

This chain uses TRBV2 with TRBJ2-1; 12 bases align to TRBD2. The CDR3 extends over 20 amino acids. Trimming cost V 6 bases and J 0 bases; bases outside gene matches: 15. The V gene's germline CDR1 is SNHLY and CDR2 FYNNEI. The CDR3 DNA sequence: TGTGCCAGCAGGACGTTCCCGGGACTAGCGGGTTTGAGCTCCTACAATGAGCAGTTCTTC. Amino acid sequence: CASRTFPGLAGLSSYNEQFF.

The chain uses TRBV5-1 and TRBJ2-7; 11 bases map to TRBD1. V lost 4 bases and J lost 3; bases outside the gene matches: 3. Germline V gene data show CDR1 as SGHRS and CDR2 as YFSETQ. CDR3 length: 14 amino acids. As DNA, the CDR3 is TGCGCCAGCAGCCTGGGACAGGGGGGCTACGAGCAGTACTTC. It specifies CASSLGQGGYEQYF.

The chain joins TRBV5-4 to TRBJ2-1, with D possibly being TRBD2 (5 bases). V was cut by 3 bases and J by 6 bases, with 16 bases left in between. The germline V gene has CDR1 SGHNT and CDR2 YYREEE (reference sequence). This CDR3 region has 15 residues. The CDR3 bases are TGTGCCAGCAGCTCCGCGATACAGAGGGTCAATGAGCAGTTCTTC. This gives the protein CASSSAIQRVNEQFF.

The chain employs TRBV28 and TRBJ2-5; the match to TRBD2 covers 9 bases. The V segment lost 3 bases and the J segment 5 bases; nucleotides outside the gene matches: 10. Germline V gene sequence: CDR1 MDHEN, CDR2 SYDVKM. The CDR3 contains 16 residues. CDR3 residues: CASSFVAGGLRETQYF. Written as DNA, the CDR3 is TGTGCCAGCAGTTTCGTGGCGGGGGGGCTGAGGGAGACCCAGTACTTC.

V gene TRBV21-1 combines with J gene TRBJ2-5; the table names TRBD2, a call not compared with the DNA. TRBV21-1 is flagged as a pseudogene. There are 13 residues in the CDR3. The CDR3 protein is CARETTSWETQYF. CDR3 DNA: TGTGCCAGGGAAACGACTAGTTGGGAGACCCAGTACTTC.

The chain employs TRBV5-4 and TRBJ2-3; 9 bases agree with TRBD1. V lost 0 bases to trimming and J lost 9 bases; unmatched junction nucleotides: 5. CDR1 is SGHNT, CDR2 YYREEE, per germline (reference sequence). There are 14 residues in the CDR3. Here the CDR3 DNA reads TGTGCCAGCAGCTTGGTGGGACAGGGAATGACGCAGTATTTT. It is translated as CASSLVGQGMTQYF.

The rearrangement links TRBV5-4 to TRBJ2-7; TRBD2 might be the D (6 bases). V was clipped by 3 bases and J by 1 base, with 17 bases between them. Germline CDR1 is SGHNT and CDR2 is YYREEE (reference sequence). CDR3 length equals 16 residues. The CDR3 coding sequence is TGTGCCAGCAGCTGGAGGGTGACGGGAGTGTCCTACGAGCAGTACTTC. This sequence encodes CASSWRVTGVSYEQYF.

The chain combines TRBV6-6 with TRBJ1-1; 8 positions match TRBD1. This CDR3 spans 14 amino acids. The V gene's germline CDR1 is MNHNY and CDR2 SVGAGI (reference sequence). Trimming at V came to 6 bases and at J to 4 bases, leaving 7 bases not matched to a gene. The CDR3 loop is CASSQQGGITEAFF. The CDR3, as DNA: TGTGCCAGCAGCCAACAGGGGGGGATCACTGAAGCTTTCTTT.

The chain has TRBV18 and TRBJ2-2; D is possibly TRBD2 (5 bases). Between the trimmed V and J ends, which lost 3 bases and 2 bases, there was a span of 13 bases. The CDR3 consists of 16 residues. Germline V gene lookup returns CDR1 KGHSH and CDR2 LQKENI. The CDR3 spells CASSPGVGLNTGELFF. CDR3 nucleotides: TGTGCCAGCTCACCGGGAGTTGGGCTCAACACCGGGGAGCTGTTTTTT.

The chain combines TRBV7-2 with TRBJ2-5, with D perhaps matching TRBD2 (6 bases). This CDR3 spans 14 amino acids. Germline V gene lookup returns CDR1 SGHTA and CDR2 FQGNSA. The V gene lost 3 bases and the J gene lost 2 bases, with 10 bases spanning the gap. The CDR3 nucleotides read TGTGCCAGCAGCTTTAACGGGGGTCAAGAGACCCAGTACTTC. Translated, it gives CASSFNGGQETQYF. Together with reference TRBV7-2 and TRBJ2-5, the CDR3 gives the full variable domain: GAGVSQSPSNKVTEKGKDVELRCDPISGHTALYWYRQSLGQGLEFLIYFQGNSAPDKSGLPSDRFSAERTGGSVSTLTIQRTQQEDSAVYLCASSFNGGQETQYFGPGTRLLVL.

The rearrangement links TRBV2 to TRBJ1-2; TRBD1 matches 9 bases. The junction had 10 bases not matched to a gene; V was cut back by 6 bases and J by 5 bases. The CDR3 runs to 15 residues. Germline CDR1 and CDR2: SNHLY and FYNNEI. CDR3 amino acids: CASRGQGEAFYGYTF. The CDR3, as DNA: TGTGCCAGCAGGGGACAGGGAGAGGCATTTTATGGCTACACCTTC.

V gene TRBV28 combines with J gene TRBJ2-7, with TRBD2 matching 12 bases. J gave up 6 bases and V 6 bases, and 9 bases lay outside the gene matches. The CDR3 consists of 15 residues. CDR1 and CDR2 from the germline V gene are MDHEN and SYDVKM. The CDR3 nucleotides are TGTGCCAGCAGCTCTTGGACTAGCGGGATCTGCGAGCAGTACTTC. This codes for CASSSWTSGICEQYF. Based on the CDR3 plus reference TRBV28 and TRBJ2-7, the full variable domain is DVKVTQSSRYLVKRTGEKVFLECVQDMDHENMFWYRQDPGLGLRLIYFSYDVKMKEKGDIPEGYSVSREKKERFSLILESASTNQTSMYLCASSSWTSGICEQYFGPGTRLTVT.

The J gene is TRBJ1-1, the V gene TRBV10-1; 7 bases are shared with TRBD1. This CDR3 has 14 residues. CDR1 and CDR2 from the germline V gene are WNHNN and SYGVQD (reference sequence). J was trimmed by 5 bases and V by 3 bases; bases with no gene match: 6. The CDR3 spells CASSEGSGGTEAFF. CDR3 bases: TGCGCCAGCAGTGAAGGTTCAGGGGGAACTGAAGCTTTCTTT.

This clone was counted only a few times. The V and J genes are TRBV7-3 and TRBJ2-6; D is uncertain. Germline CDR1 is SGHTA and CDR2 is FQGTGA. The V end lost 2 bases, the J end lost 4 bases, and 12 bases lay between the germline ends. The CDR3 totals 16 residues. The CDR3, as DNA: TGTGCCAGCAGCTTACTCGGTCAGCTCGGGGCCAACGTCCTGACTTTC. As protein: CASSLLGQLGANVLTF. The variable domain in full, with the rest retrieved from reference TRBV7-3 and TRBJ2-6, is GAGVSQTPSNKVTEKGKYVELRCDPISGHTALYWYRQSLGQGPEFLIYFQGTGAADDSGLPNDRFFAVRPEGSVSTLKIQRTERGDSAVYLCASSLLGQLGANVLTFGAGSRLTVL.

This chain uses TRBV28 with TRBJ1-1; D unclear. Trimming left V 7 bases short and J 4 bases short, with 19 bases between. Germline V CDR1 and CDR2: MDHEN, SYDVKM. This CDR3 has 15 residues. In nucleotides, the CDR3 is TGTGCCAGCACCGTCACGGGGTATGAGGGCACTGAAGCTTTCTTT. It is translated as CASTVTGYEGTEAFF.

This clone was observed once. J is TRBJ2-2 and V is TRBV7-9; possibly TRBD2 for D (5 bases). Trimming removed 8 bases at V and 9 bases at J, with 25 bases between. This CDR3 comprises 16 residues. CDR1 is SEHNR and CDR2 is FQNEAQ in the germline V gene (reference sequence). CDR3 sequence (DNA): TGTGCCAGCCGAGGGATAACGGCCGGGGTACACCGGGAGCTGTTTTTT. This translates into CASRGITAGVHRELFF.

The CDR3 region is CASSGNNQETQYF. The CDR3 coding sequence is TGTGCCAGCAGTGGAAACAACCAAGAGACCCAGTACTTC. The chain couples TRBV6-5 to TRBJ2-5, with D unclear. There are 13 residues in the CDR3. Germline CDR1 and CDR2: MNHEY and SVGAGI. V was cut by 5 bases and J by 0 bases, with 7 bases left in between.

V is TRBV27 and J is TRBJ2-7; 13 nucleotides align to TRBD2. This CDR3 contains 18 residues. CDR1 is MNHEY, CDR2 SMNVEV, per germline (reference sequence). Trimming removed 5 bases from V and 1 base from J; junction bases left unmatched: 11. CDR3 sequence reads: CASSIGTSGNRLSYEQYF. The CDR3 DNA follows: TGTGCCAGCAGTATCGGGACTAGCGGGAATAGGCTATCCTACGAGCAGTACTTC.

This chain joins TRBV10-2 and TRBJ2-3, with D perhaps TRBD2 (6 bases). This CDR3 has 15 amino acids. The V end was cut by 2 bases, the J end by 0 bases, with 9 bases between. Germline V gene data show CDR1 as WSHSY and CDR2 as SAAADI. CDR3 protein: CASSEGGVSTDTQYF. The CDR3 region has the DNA TGCGCCAGCAGTGAGGGCGGGGTTAGCACAGATACGCAGTATTTT.

The chain links TRBV4-1 to TRBJ2-7, with D perhaps TRBD2 (6 bases). Germline CDR1 is MGHRA and CDR2 is YSYEKL. The germline V and J ends were trimmed by 1 base and 1 base, with 14 bases remaining between them. There are 16 residues in the CDR3. CDR3 in DNA: TGCGCCAGCAGCCAAGTAGATCTAGCGACTTCCTACGAGCAGTACTTC. Residues: CASSQVDLATSYEQYF.